This T cell receptor beta chain is drawn from a study of early T cells in non-severe SARS-CoV-2 infection (dated by TCRdb to the early 2020s). Study-wide context: Bulk RNA from unsorted whole blood was used for TCR sequencing, so alpha and beta chains could not be paired. The paper as a whole reports these results and caveats: VDJdb matching was skewed toward anti-spike CD8 responses and likely underestimated virus-specific expansions by missing private and CD4 specificities.

The receptor library was made with 5' RACE. These reads were obtained on a NextSeq 500. The TCR library protocol attached unique molecular identifiers to individual cDNA molecules to correct for sequencing error and PCR bias. Both TCR alpha and beta chains were sequenced, and tight co-correlation was observed between alpha and beta sequence abundances in each sample. Regarding the original processing steps: Decombinator V4 was used to annotate the V gene, J gene and CDR3 of the TCR sequences. Expanded TCRs were defined as changing significantly between any two time points under a Poisson model with p below 0.0001. TCR abundances were normalised to the total number of TCRs sequenced per sample and expressed as counts per million. TRAV1-2 paired with TRAJ12, TRAJ20 or TRAJ33 defined MAIT TCRs, while TRAV10 paired with TRAJ18 defined iNKT TCRs. VDJdb, accessed 1 November 2021, was searched for CMV, EBV and SARS-CoV-2 annotated TCRs, excluding TCRs annotated for multiple antigens. The raw public reads went through TCRdb reprocessing: fastp at Q25, MiXCR clone calling, in-frame beta chains kept. Entries that share a CDR3 protein sequence are merged under the most common genes and DNA. V and J calls and clone size were set by TCRdb, not the authors. The sample table records some 35,000 distinct CDR3 sequences; around 5% of these occur just once. The ten largest clones capture roughly 30% of the sample.

The CDR3 runs 13 residues from the cysteine to the phenylalanine. Only the CDR3 region is kept as DNA, spanning 39 bases read in frame from base 1. In the germline V gene, CDR1 corresponds to MNHNS and CDR2 to SASEGT. V is pared back by 2 bases and J by 3 bases, with 8 bases lying between the germline termini. This clonotype was seen repeatedly, ten times or more. Its specific antigen is unknown. The sample holds no much larger clone one base away, and base qualities are not on file. A case-control design nested within a healthcare worker cohort in London, UK, was used, with weekly nasopharyngeal swab PCR tests and blood sampling performed. Healthcare workers were recruited between 23 and 31 March 2020, during the week of the UK lockdown, and were followed weekly for up to roughly 16 weeks.

Sequencing was performed on whole blood. The clonotype originates from an adult who was a healthcare worker with PCR-confirmed SARS-CoV-2 infection or an uninfected control (not recorded which). Recombination connected TRBV6-1 to TRBJ2-7, with no D gene named confidently. DNA sequence: TGTGCCAGCAGTGAAAACAGAAACTACGAGCAGTACTTC. It translates as CASSENRNYEQYF.